This TCR beta chain was sequenced in a study of T-cell reconstitution after alpha-beta-depleted transplantation in children. Note on this clonotype: Its antigen is not identified.

Unique molecular identifiers were built into the TCRbeta library. MiXCR was run by TCRdb on the PCR reads, yielding one entry per CDR3 protein. The sample lists about 440,000 distinct CDR3 sequences; roughly 43% were seen once. Study-wide results and caveats: T-cell counts and diversity at one year following transplant were attributed mainly to newly produced T cells. Expanded graft clones, several hundred of them, were reportedly the source of alpha-beta T cells about two months after transplant. From surviving recipient T cells and thymic progenitors came the high day-60 TCRbeta diversity observed in some patients.

The V end lost 1 base, the J end lost 6 bases, and 31 bases lay between the germline ends. Germline CDR1 and CDR2: SGHAT and FQDESV (reference sequence). This CDR3 has 21 residues. The TCR sequence derives from a girl aged 2-10 years with aplastic anemia, due to receive a stem cell transplant. Material: PBMCs, obtained before TCRalphabeta/CD19-depleted stem cell transplant. The chain has TRBV11-1 and TRBJ2-1, with D maybe TRBD2 (6 bases). The CDR3 region is CASSLDAVVIGWREEPNEQFF. Written as DNA, the CDR3 is TGTGCCAGCAGCTTAGATGCGGTCGTGATCGGTTGGCGGGAAGAACCCAATGAGCAGTTCTTC. Full variable domain (rest looked up from reference TRBV11-1 and TRBJ2-1): EAEVAQSPRYKITEKSQAVAFWCDPISGHATLYWYRQILGQGPELLVQFQDESVVDDSQLPKDRFSAERLKGVDSTLKIQPAELGDSAMYLCASSLDAVVIGWREEPNEQFFGPGTRLTVL.